These 3 T cell receptor beta chains were sequenced from one sample in a study of T and B cells in COVID-19 patients. TRB rearrangements were amplified by multiplex PCR with BIOMED2 TRB-A/B primers. TCRdb used MiXCR to reprocess the multiplex PCR reads, holding one entry per CDR3 protein. The sample lists over 5,000 distinct CDR3 sequences, roughly 32% seen once, with 50% to 60% in the top ten. From blood, about 250-500 ng of genomic DNA served as TRB template. The sequenced sample consisted of blood. These receptors were taken from a human donor with active COVID-19.

The chain has TRBV5-3 and TRBJ2-4, with 7 bases fitting TRBD2. TRBV5-3 is designated an ORF whose function remains uncertain. V was pared by 8 bases and J by 5 bases, with 10 bases of the junction left unmatched. The CDR3 is 14 amino acids. CDR3 in amino acids: CASSHGGGQNIQYF. Here the CDR3 DNA reads TGTGCCAGCAGCCATGGGGGGGGTCAAAACATTCAGTACTTC.

This clonotype was observed once. V gene TRBV19 combines with J gene TRBJ2-7, with TRBD2 matching 10 bases. This CDR3 has 15 residues. Trimming took 7 bases from V and 3 from J; bases not matched to a gene: 9. The germline CDR1 and CDR2 sequences are LNHDA and SQIVND (reference sequence). The CDR3 reads CASTPAGGRFYEQYF. The DNA of the CDR3 is TGTGCCAGTACCCCAGCGGGAGGGAGGTTCTACGAGCAGTACTTC.

The genes are TRBV5-5 and TRBJ2-3; D is ambiguous. Germline CDR1 and CDR2: SGHKS and YYEKEE (reference sequence). The CDR3 is 15 amino acids. The V end lost 3 bases, the J end lost 2 bases, and 13 bases lay between the germline ends. CDR3 loop: CASSYGPFNTDTQYF. The CDR3 DNA reads as TGTGCCAGCAGCTACGGGCCTTTTAACACAGATACGCAGTATTTT.